This TCR beta chain was identified during a study of T cells in Graves' hyperthyroidism and ophthalmopathy. Amplified TCR beta CDR3 regions came from RNA transcripts. HTBI primers drove first-round RT-PCR of the TCR CDR3. Using its own MiXCR run on the multiplex PCR reads, TCRdb lists one record per CDR3 protein. The sample has under 350,000 distinct CDR3 sequences; roughly 15% are singletons. This clonotype was counted at least ten times. Sequencing used blood. This receptor was obtained from a woman aged 25 to 39 with Graves' hyperthyroidism that later progressed to Graves' ophthalmopathy.

CDR3 in amino acids: CATTGTGYNQPQHF. The CDR3 nucleotides read TGTGCCACCACGGGGACAGGGTACAATCAGCCCCAGCATTTT. V and J are TRBV6-2 or TRBV6-3 and TRBJ1-5; 9 nucleotides match TRBD1. This CDR3 region has 14 residues. Germline values: CDR1 MNHEY, CDR2 SVGEGT. The V gene end was trimmed by 10 bases and the J gene end by 3 bases; junction bases not matched to a gene: 7.